These T cell receptor beta chains were read from a single sample in a study of T cells in localized non-small cell lung cancer. The repertoire was sequenced with immunoSEQ multiplex PCR; TCRdb's copy has only in-frame clones and lacks some. The sample comprises roughly 76,000 clones, around 82% of which are singletons, and less than 20% rests with the top ten. Here the sequenced sample was PBMCs, taken before any cancer treatment. These receptors all come from a man between 35 and 75 years old with stage II squamous cell lung carcinoma. Each CDR3 is given with its conserved first and last residue. Clone size is shown for a subset of rows, as once, few, many or a class of expanded clone.

V gene: TRBV5-4
J gene: TRBJ2-4
clone size: once
CDR3 protein: CASTPEAKNIQYF

V gene: TRBV30
J gene: TRBJ2-1
clone size: NA
CDR3 protein: CASVRASGSREQFF

V gene: TRBV6-5
J gene: TRBJ2-3
clone size: once
CDR3 protein: CASSYLAPSTDTQYF

V gene: TRBV2
J gene: NA
clone size: NA
CDR3 protein: CASNSGRATEQYF

V gene: TRBV2
J gene: TRBJ2-5
clone size: NA
CDR3 protein: CASSEGPSQETQYF

V gene: TRBV6-1
J gene: TRBJ1-2
clone size: NA
CDR3 protein: CASSEEVAGVRGYTF

V gene: TRBV7-7
J gene: TRBJ2-2
clone size: NA
CDR3 protein: CASSKGPNTGELFF

V gene: TRBV20-1
J gene: TRBJ2-7
clone size: NA
CDR3 protein: CSARGDYEQYF

V gene: TRBV5-1
J gene: TRBJ2-3
clone size: NA
CDR3 protein: CASKREETGWGTDTQYF

V gene: TRBV7-9
J gene: TRBJ2-2
clone size: NA
CDR3 protein: CASSPRTGKNTGELFF

V gene: TRBV29-1
J gene: TRBJ2-1
clone size: NA
CDR3 protein: CSVEKASGGRDNEQFF

V gene: TRBV6-1
J gene: TRBJ2-1
clone size: NA
CDR3 protein: CASSGTSGRPAEQFF

V gene: TRBV30
J gene: TRBJ1-2
clone size: NA
CDR3 protein: CAWTGIYGYTF

V gene: TRBV5-1
J gene: TRBJ1-4
clone size: NA
CDR3 protein: CASSLRTKATNEKLFF

V gene: TRBV4-1
J gene: TRBJ1-2
clone size: NA
CDR3 protein: CASSQGGAGGYTF

V gene: TRBV27
J gene: TRBJ2-3
clone size: NA
CDR3 protein: CASSSQIPSTDTQYF

V gene: TRBV30
J gene: TRBJ2-1
clone size: NA
CDR3 protein: CACIEGGPEQFF

V gene: TRBV9
J gene: TRBJ1-6
clone size: few
CDR3 protein: CASSVGGDNSPLHF

V gene: TRBV5-1
J gene: TRBJ1-1
clone size: NA
CDR3 protein: CASSLELLSPEAFF

V gene: TRBV5-4
J gene: TRBJ2-3
clone size: NA
CDR3 protein: CASSSGTSVEGDTQYF

V gene: TRBV6-5
J gene: TRBJ1-1
clone size: NA
CDR3 protein: CASSYGGQGNTEAFF

V gene: TRBV5-4
J gene: TRBJ2-7
clone size: once
CDR3 protein: CASSLGLAGSYEQYF

V gene: TRBV7-9
J gene: TRBJ2-7
clone size: once
CDR3 protein: CASSLGQGLDEQYF

V gene: TRBV6-6
J gene: TRBJ1-1
clone size: few
CDR3 protein: CASSYSTGATEAFF

V gene: TRBV6-1
J gene: TRBJ2-1
clone size: NA
CDR3 protein: CASSGQGLAGGALNEQFF

V gene: TRBV5-6
J gene: TRBJ2-7
clone size: few
CDR3 protein: CASSPADRGEQYF

V gene: TRBV7-2
J gene: TRBJ2-2
clone size: many
CDR3 protein: CASTPGIQGGENTGELFF

V gene: TRBV21-1
J gene: TRBJ2-7
clone size: NA
CDR3 protein: CASSTRQGRSYEQYF

V gene: TRBV23-1
J gene: TRBJ1-4
clone size: NA
CDR3 protein: CAPPPATNEKLFF

V gene: TRBV7-8
J gene: TRBJ2-5
clone size: NA
CDR3 protein: CASSLLQGTQETQYF

V gene: TRBV9
J gene: TRBJ2-5
clone size: NA
CDR3 protein: CASSIRDRGLETQYF

V gene: TRBV7-8
J gene: TRBJ2-1
clone size: NA
CDR3 protein: CASSLGGQYNEQFF

V gene: TRBV28
J gene: TRBJ1-1
clone size: NA
CDR3 protein: CASELQTEAFF

V gene: TRBV5-6
J gene: TRBJ2-3
clone size: NA
CDR3 protein: CASSLRTSGGSTQYF

V gene: TRBV6-6
J gene: TRBJ1-6
clone size: NA
CDR3 protein: CASSSGPYNSPLHF

V gene: TRBV18
J gene: TRBJ1-1
clone size: NA
CDR3 protein: CASSPPVRASEAFF

V gene: TRBV7-6
J gene: TRBJ2-1
clone size: NA
CDR3 protein: CASSSRDRQFF

V gene: TRBV7-9
J gene: TRBJ1-6
clone size: NA
CDR3 protein: CASSSGTVGGNSPLHF

V gene: TRBV9
J gene: TRBJ2-3
clone size: NA
CDR3 protein: CASRTSGFPTDTQYF

V gene: TRBV5-1
J gene: TRBJ1-6
clone size: few
CDR3 protein: CASSGGRQNSPLHF

V gene: TRBV9
J gene: TRBJ2-1
clone size: NA
CDR3 protein: CASSVGPGLAEVNEQFF

V gene: TRBV7-2
J gene: TRBJ1-1
clone size: NA
CDR3 protein: CASSPLQGKTEAFF

V gene: TRBV6-1
J gene: TRBJ2-2
clone size: NA
CDR3 protein: CASSALAGGGFAGELFF

V gene: TRBV7-8
J gene: TRBJ2-3
clone size: NA
CDR3 protein: CASSLSAKDTQYF

V gene: TRBV30
J gene: TRBJ2-7
clone size: NA
CDR3 protein: CAWSVGRTYEQYF

V gene: TRBV6-5
J gene: TRBJ1-1
clone size: NA
CDR3 protein: CASSYGYRAFF

V gene: TRBV5-1
J gene: TRBJ2-1
clone size: NA
CDR3 protein: CASSVEYNEQFF

V gene: TRBV19
J gene: TRBJ1-5
clone size: NA
CDR3 protein: CASSIDEYSNQPQHF